This TCR beta chain originates from a study of siplizumab effects on memory and regulatory T cells. V lost 6 bases and J 0 bases, leaving 15 bases between the germline ends. The V gene's germline CDR1 is MNHNS and CDR2 SASEGT. The CDR3 extends over 15 amino acids. Study conclusions and caveats: The alloreactive clones that mapped to unstimulated subsets made up only a minor fraction. Apparently more diverse than memory cells, naive T cells also seemed major alloresponse contributors.

Libraries were prepared by immunoSEQ multiplex PCR; TCRdb keeps only in-frame clonotypes and omits some of them. The sample shows under 130,000 clones, about 93% of them seen only once. A note on this clone: No antigen is known for it.

The clonotype was recovered from a human donor in good health. Sequencing was performed on CD4+ T cells sorted from blood. The chain uses TRBV6-1 and TRBJ2-7; tentative D call: TRBD1 (6 bases). The CDR3 coding sequence is TGTGCCAGCAGATTGCCGGGACAAGGCTCCTACGAGCAGTACTTC. Its protein product is CASRLPGQGSYEQYF.